This TCR beta chain derives from a study of CXCR3-negative and CXCR3-positive naive CD8 T cells. UMI-labeled 5' RACE yielded the TRB cDNA libraries. Reanalyzing the 5' RACE reads, TCRdb keeps one entry per CDR3 protein, without DNA. Its table records 150,000 or so distinct CDR3 sequences. The CDR3 length is 16 residues. Overall study results and limits: CXCR3-negative naive cells had less hydrophobic TRB CDR3s than did CXCR3-positive naive cells.

Worth noting for this clonotype: Its target is unknown.

The specimen sequenced was naive CXCR3+ CD8+ T cells from blood. Subset noted: CD45RO-CCR7+CD27+CD95- naive CD8+ T cells expressing CXCR3 (TNR3+). This clonotype was sampled from a human donor in good health. Some clones in this sample may be carry-over from other donors' samples. The rearrangement links TRBV23-1 to TRBJ2-1; TCRdb's D call of TRBD2 is untestable without DNA. TRBV23-1 is an open reading frame whose function is uncertain. The CDR3 sequence is CASSSLSGGARDEQFF.